The T cell receptor beta chain described here comes from a study of long-term antiretroviral therapy in people with HIV. Findings and caveats of the study: Across all time points, the repertoire was dominated by clones that expanded before ART. Repertoires looked antigen-experienced, with only a slight naive shift after ART. Increased diversity was seen after ART, yet it remained lower than in transplant donor controls.

This CDR3 spans 15 amino acids. V was pared by 1 base and J by 3 bases, with 5 bases of the junction left unmatched. Germline CDR1 and CDR2: KGHSH and LQKENI. The run of the v3.0 immunoSEQ assay was at survey level. Per-sample targets for sequencing were about 35,000-55,000 T-cell genomes. Generated by immunoSEQ multiplex PCR, the TCRdb table keeps only in-frame clones and is missing some. The repertoire holds roughly 17,000 clones, 78% seen once, with about an eighth in the top ten. This clone was counted a single time. Its antigen is unknown. The sequences come from unsorted PBMCs, collected 0.3 years after starting antiretroviral therapy. This chain links TRBV18 with TRBJ1-1, with TRBD1 matching over 7 bases. The TCR was taken from a woman aged 50 to 60 with HIV. CDR3 residues: CASSPRSQGDTEAFF. DNA for the CDR3: TGTGCCAGCTCACCACGATCCCAGGGGGACACTGAAGCTTTCTTT.